This entry lists 16 T cell receptor beta chains sequenced from one sample in a study of T cell responses to AZD1222 COVID-19 vaccine. The repertoire was sequenced with immunoSEQ multiplex PCR; TCRdb's copy has only in-frame clones and lacks some. This sample has some 200,000 clones, with roughly 91% found just once. Specimen: peripheral blood, collected on day 0 of AZD1222 vaccination. The receptors shown here come from an adult in good health.

The chain carries TRBV7-9 and TRBJ2-7; D is tentatively TRBD1 or TRBD2 (6 bases each). This CDR3 contains 15 residues. In germline, CDR1 is SEHNR, CDR2 FQNEAQ (reference sequence). V lost 1 base and J lost 4, with 14 bases in between. The CDR3: CASSLEGGRQYEQYF. CDR3 coding DNA: TGTGCCAGCAGCTTAGAAGGGGGGCGACAATACGAGCAGTACTTC. Full variable domain (rest looked up from reference TRBV7-9 and TRBJ2-7): DTGVSQNPRHKITKRGQNVTFRCDPISEHNRLYWYRQTLGQGPEFLTYFQNEAQLEKSRLLSDRFSAERPKGSFSTLEIQRTEQGDSAMYLCASSLEGGRQYEQYFGPGTRLTVT.

This clone appeared a few times. The same CDR3 arises from other DNA sequences in this sample as well. Written as DNA, the CDR3 is TGTGCCAGCTCACCAGGGGACGAGCAGTACTTC. Translating gives CASSPGDEQYF. V usage is TRBV18 and J usage is TRBJ2-7; no reliable D call. CDR3 size: 11 residues. Germline V lookup: CDR1 KGHSH, CDR2 LQKENI. Trimming left V 2 bases short and J 5 bases short, with 4 bases between.

The chain joins TRBV5-1 to TRBJ2-3; D perhaps matches TRBD1 (6 bases). V lost 4 bases and J 6 bases, leaving 21 bases between the germline ends. Germline assignment: CDR1 SGHRS and CDR2 YFSETQ. The CDR3 is 16 residues long. The CDR3 DNA reads TGCGCCAGCAGCCTAAAGACAGGACTGGCGAGGGATACGCAGTATTTT. It encodes CASSLKTGLARDTQYF. The full variable domain, in which reference TRBV5-1 and TRBJ2-3 provide the parts outside the CDR3, is KAGVTQTPRYLIKTRGQQVTLSCSPISGHRSVSWYQQTPGQGLQFLFEYFSETQRNKGNFPGRFSGRQFSNSRSEMNVSTLELGDSALYLCASSLKTGLARDTQYFGPGTRLTVL.

This clone was counted once. Here the CDR3 DNA reads TGTGCCAGCAGCCCAACCCCCGGCAGGGGGAACACTGAAGCTTTCTTT. This gives the protein CASSPTPGRGNTEAFF. The rearrangement uses TRBV5-5 and TRBJ1-1; a weak D match, TRBD1 (6 bases). Trimming took 4 bases from V and 1 from J, leaving 17 bases between them. Germline V lookup: CDR1 SGHKS, CDR2 YYEKEE (reference sequence). This CDR3 region has 16 residues.

The chain has TRBV25-1 and TRBJ2-1, with TRBD2 matching over 8 bases. Germline-derived CDR1 and CDR2 are MGHDK and SYGVNS. Losses at the gene ends were 3 bases for V and 7 bases for J; bases not matched to a gene: 11. This CDR3 region has 16 residues. The CDR3 spells CASSDPGGGRQNEQFF. The CDR3 region has the DNA TGTGCCAGCAGTGACCCGGGGGGCGGGAGGCAGAATGAGCAGTTCTTC.

This CDR3 reads CASSQWATSGGEYQETQYF. CDR3 in DNA: TGTGCCAGCAGCCAATGGGCGACTAGCGGGGGGGAGTACCAAGAGACCCAGTACTTC. The chain combines TRBV4-2 with TRBJ2-5; the match to TRBD2 covers 14 bases. Germline values: CDR1 LGHNA, CDR2 YNFKEQ. V trimming: 2 bases; J trimming: 0 bases; junction bases outside the gene matches: 8. The CDR3 has 19 residues.

The chain combines TRBV24-1 with TRBJ2-3; 10 nucleotides agree with TRBD1. V shed 5 bases, J shed 3 bases, and the junction held 1 base outside the gene matches. Germline lookup yields CDR1 KGHDR and CDR2 SFDVKD. The CDR3 consists of 14 residues. The CDR3 sequence: CATSGDRGTDTQYF. The CDR3 bases are TGTGCCACCAGTGGGGACAGGGGAACAGATACGCAGTATTTT.

The V gene is TRBV2, the J gene TRBJ1-3; 7 positions agree with TRBD1. Looked up from germline, CDR1 is SNHLY and CDR2 is FYNNEI. The V and J ends lost 6 bases and 3 bases, in that order; junction bases with no gene match: 8. The CDR3 length is 15 residues. This chain's CDR3 is CASSGAGGFGNTIYF. The CDR3 DNA reads as TGTGCCAGCAGCGGGGCAGGGGGTTTTGGAAACACCATATATTTT.

The gene calls are TRBV19 and TRBJ2-7, with 10 nucleotides matching TRBD1. Germline assignment: CDR1 LNHDA and CDR2 SQIVND (reference sequence). This CDR3 has 15 amino acids. V shed 4 bases and J 6 bases; nucleotides not matched to a gene: 9. For the CDR3, the DNA is TGTGCCAGTAGTACCACCGGGACAGGGGAAAGCGAGCAGTACTTC. This encodes CASSTTGTGESEQYF.

The rearrangement uses TRBV24-1 and TRBJ2-3; 7 bases match TRBD2. The CDR3 loop spans 15 amino acids. CDR1 and CDR2 (germline): KGHDR, SFDVKD. Trimming at V came to 4 bases and at J to 4 bases, leaving 7 bases not matched to a gene. DNA of the CDR3: TGTGCCACCAGTGACCCCTCTGGGGGGGCAGATACGCAGTATTTT. This sequence encodes CATSDPSGGADTQYF.

V is TRBV7-2 and J is TRBJ2-1; D ambiguous. The CDR3 sequence is 14 residues long. Trimming took 2 bases from V and 4 from J, leaving 9 bases between them. The germline CDR1 and CDR2 sequences are SGHTA and FQGNSA. This CDR3 is CASSLFPVYNEQFF. CDR3 nucleotides: TGTGCCAGCAGCTTATTCCCGGTATACAATGAGCAGTTCTTC.

The V and J genes are TRBV7-3 and TRBJ2-1; D remains ambiguous. The CDR3 consists of 12 residues. Trimming took 2 bases from V and 10 from J, leaving 9 bases between them. Per germline, CDR1 SGHTA and CDR2 FQGTGA. The CDR3 loop reads CASSLYGREQFF. CDR3 in DNA: TGTGCCAGCAGCTTATACGGGCGGGAGCAGTTCTTC.

The gene calls are TRBV19 and TRBJ2-3; D remains ambiguous. Germline CDR1 reads LNHDA; CDR2 reads SQIVND (reference sequence). CDR3 size: 14 residues. The V end was cut by 5 bases, the J end by 5 bases, with 14 bases between. The CDR3: CASSEDQERDTQYF. CDR3 bases: TGTGCCAGTAGTGAAGACCAGGAAAGAGATACGCAGTATTTT. Filled out from reference TRBV19 and TRBJ2-3, the complete variable domain reads DGGITQSPKYLFRKEGQNVTLSCEQNLNHDAMYWYRQDPGQGLRLIYYSQIVNDFQKGDIAEGYSVSREKKESFPLTVTSAQKNPTAFYLCASSEDQERDTQYFGPGTRLTVL.

The gene calls are TRBV5-4 and TRBJ1-1, with D possibly TRBD1 on 5 matching bases. CDR1 is SGHNT and CDR2 is YYREEE in the germline V gene (reference sequence). V was clipped by 0 bases and J by 6 bases, with 12 bases between them. The CDR3 runs to 14 residues. The CDR3 DNA sequence: TGTGCCAGCAGCTTGGAGGCCAGGGTCTCTGAAGCTTTCTTT. This sequence encodes CASSLEARVSEAFF.

J is TRBJ2-7 and V is TRBV27; D is uncertain. Trimming cost V 0 bases and J 0 bases, with 6 bases left between them. The CDR3 covers 14 residues. Per germline, CDR1 MNHEY and CDR2 SMNVEV (reference sequence). The CDR3 DNA is TGTGCCAGCAGTTTATCCCCAAACTCCTACGAGCAGTACTTC. Translation gives CASSLSPNSYEQYF.

The chain employs TRBV28 and TRBJ1-5; a possible D gene is TRBD1 (5 bases). This CDR3 spans 14 amino acids. Germline CDR1 and CDR2: MDHEN and SYDVKM. The V gene lost 7 bases and the J gene lost 1 base, with 11 bases spanning the gap. The CDR3 nucleotides read TGTGCCAGCACCGGGGCCGTGAGCAATCAGCCCCAGCATTTT. This translates into CASTGAVSNQPQHF.